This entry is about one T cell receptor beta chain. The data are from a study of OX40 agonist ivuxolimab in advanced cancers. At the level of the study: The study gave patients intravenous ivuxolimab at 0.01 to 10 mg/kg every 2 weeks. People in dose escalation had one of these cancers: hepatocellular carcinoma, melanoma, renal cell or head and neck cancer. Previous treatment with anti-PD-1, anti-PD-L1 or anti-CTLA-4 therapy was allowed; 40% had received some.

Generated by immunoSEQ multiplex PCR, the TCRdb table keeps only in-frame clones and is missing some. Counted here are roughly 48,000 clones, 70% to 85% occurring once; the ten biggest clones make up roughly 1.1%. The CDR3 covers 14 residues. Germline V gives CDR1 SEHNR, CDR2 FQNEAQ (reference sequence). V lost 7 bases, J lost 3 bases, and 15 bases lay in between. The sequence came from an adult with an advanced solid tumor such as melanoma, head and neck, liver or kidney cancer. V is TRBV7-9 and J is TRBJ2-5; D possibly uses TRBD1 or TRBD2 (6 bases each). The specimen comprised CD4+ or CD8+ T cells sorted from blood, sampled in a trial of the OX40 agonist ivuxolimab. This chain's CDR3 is CASNGGGKEETQYF. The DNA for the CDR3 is TGTGCCAGCAACGGAGGGGGTAAAGAAGAGACCCAGTACTTC.